This T cell receptor beta chain derives from a study of molecular identifiers for immune sequencing clone quantification. Study-wide points: In naive cells, under 1% of molecules belonged to clones above 20 RNA copies, against over 98% in effector cells. One million naive cells reportedly did not prevent detection of spiked Jurkat TCR RNA from one cell.

This clonotype was detected only a few times. Its antigen is not known. One entry per CDR3 protein results from TCRdb running MiXCR on the PCR reads. The table has more than 70,000 distinct CDR3 sequences, 21% seen once; the top ten hold more than 1%. Trimming cost V 8 bases and J 9 bases, with 14 bases left between them. The CDR3 contains 12 residues. The clonotype was recovered from a human donor in good health. Some libraries in this study had Jurkat cell RNA spiked in. The rearrangement uses TRBV12-3 or TRBV12-4 and TRBJ2-1, with D hard to call. The sequenced sample consisted of naive CD8+ T cells from blood, with Jurkat cell RNA spiked in. Subset indicated: FACS-sorted CD8+CD4-CCR7+CD45RA+ naive T cells. CDR3 residues: CASRSTRVEQFF. CDR3 in DNA: TGTGCCAGCCGGTCTACAAGGGTTGAGCAGTTCTTC.